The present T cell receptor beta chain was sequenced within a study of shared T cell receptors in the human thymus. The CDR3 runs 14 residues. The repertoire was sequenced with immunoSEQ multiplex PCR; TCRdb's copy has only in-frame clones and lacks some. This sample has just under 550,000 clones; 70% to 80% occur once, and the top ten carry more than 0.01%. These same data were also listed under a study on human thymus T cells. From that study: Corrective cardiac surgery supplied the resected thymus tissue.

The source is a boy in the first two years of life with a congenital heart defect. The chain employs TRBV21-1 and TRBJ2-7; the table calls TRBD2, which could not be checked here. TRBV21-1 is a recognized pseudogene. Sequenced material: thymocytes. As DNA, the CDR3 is TGTGCCATGGGGATACGGGGATCTACCTACGAGCAGTACTTC. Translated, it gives CAMGIRGSTYEQYF.